This T cell receptor beta chain was documented in a study of beta chain features in type 1 diabetes. About the research overall: Cells sorted and examined across all samples totaled 85 million to 130 million.

General study results and limits: In cDNA sequencing, cells with high TCR expression could be over-represented.

A remark on this clone: The antigen is undetermined.

Expressed TCRB transcripts were sequenced because the entire RNA isolate underwent reverse transcription. This table comes from immunoSEQ multiplex PCR, and its TCRdb copy is limited to in-frame clones, with some not included. The sample holds 120,000 to 150,000 clones; around 51% are singletons and the top ten take around 0.43%. V trimming: 4 bases; J trimming: 5 bases; junction bases outside the gene matches: 9. This CDR3 comprises 16 residues. The V gene's germline CDR1 is SGHRS and CDR2 YFSETQ. The source is a man between 18 and 35 years old in good health. The chain joins TRBV5-1 to TRBJ2-1; TRBD1 aligns across 10 bases. Sequences were obtained from Tregs from blood. The CDR3 spells CASSARTGGSDNEQFF. The DNA for the CDR3 is TGCGCCAGCAGCGCTAGGACAGGGGGTTCCGACAATGAGCAGTTCTTC.